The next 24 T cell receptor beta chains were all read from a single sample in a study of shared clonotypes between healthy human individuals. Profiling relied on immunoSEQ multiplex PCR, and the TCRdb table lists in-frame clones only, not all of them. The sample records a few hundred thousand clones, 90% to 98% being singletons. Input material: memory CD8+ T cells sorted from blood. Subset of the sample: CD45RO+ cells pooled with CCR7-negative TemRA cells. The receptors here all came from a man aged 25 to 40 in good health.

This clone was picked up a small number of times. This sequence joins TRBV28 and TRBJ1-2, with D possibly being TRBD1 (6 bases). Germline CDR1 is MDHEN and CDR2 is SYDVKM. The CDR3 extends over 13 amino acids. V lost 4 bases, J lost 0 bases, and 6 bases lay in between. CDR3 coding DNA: TGTGCCAGCAGTTGGACAGCTAACTATGGCTACACCTTC. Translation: CASSWTANYGYTF.

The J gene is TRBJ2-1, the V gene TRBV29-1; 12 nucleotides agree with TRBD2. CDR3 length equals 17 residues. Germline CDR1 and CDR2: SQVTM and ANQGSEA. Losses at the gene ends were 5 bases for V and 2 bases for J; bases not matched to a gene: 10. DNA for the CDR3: TGCAGCGTTCAGAGACTAGCGGGAGCGTTAACCTACAATGAGCAGTTCTTC. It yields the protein CSVQRLAGALTYNEQFF.

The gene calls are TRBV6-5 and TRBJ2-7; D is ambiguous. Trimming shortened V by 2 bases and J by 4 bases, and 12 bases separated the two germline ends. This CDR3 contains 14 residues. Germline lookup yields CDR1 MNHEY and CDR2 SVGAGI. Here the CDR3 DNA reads TGTGCCAGCAGTTACACCTCCCTGAGATACGAGCAGTACTTC. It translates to CASSYTSLRYEQYF.

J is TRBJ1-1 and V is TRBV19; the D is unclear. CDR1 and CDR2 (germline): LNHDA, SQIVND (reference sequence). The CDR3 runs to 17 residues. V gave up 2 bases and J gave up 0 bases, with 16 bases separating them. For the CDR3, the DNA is TGTGCCAGTAGTATAAGGGCAGGCTTCGGGTTGAACACTGAAGCTTTCTTT. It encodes CASSIRAGFGLNTEAFF.

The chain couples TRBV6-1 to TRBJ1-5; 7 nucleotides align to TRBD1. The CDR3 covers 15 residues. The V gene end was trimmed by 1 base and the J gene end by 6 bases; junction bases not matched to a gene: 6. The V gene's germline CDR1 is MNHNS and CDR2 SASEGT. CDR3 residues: CASSEGRRGLQPQHF. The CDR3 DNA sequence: TGTGCCAGCAGTGAAGGGAGAAGGGGGCTTCAGCCCCAGCATTTT.

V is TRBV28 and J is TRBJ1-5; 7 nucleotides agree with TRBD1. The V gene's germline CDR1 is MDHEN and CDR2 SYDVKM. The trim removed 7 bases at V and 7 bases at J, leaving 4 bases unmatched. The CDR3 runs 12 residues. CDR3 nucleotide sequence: TGTGCCAGCAATGGAGGGGGCCAGCCCCAGCATTTT. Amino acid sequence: CASNGGGQPQHF.

The CDR3 region is CASSKGANVLTF. Here the CDR3 DNA reads TGCGCCAGCAGCAAAGGGGCCAACGTCCTGACTTTC. The chain joins TRBV10-1 to TRBJ2-6; D gene uncertain. Looked up from germline, CDR1 is WNHNN and CDR2 is SYGVQD (reference sequence). Trimming shortened V by 6 bases and J by 4 bases, and 4 bases separated the two germline ends. CDR3 length: 12 residues.

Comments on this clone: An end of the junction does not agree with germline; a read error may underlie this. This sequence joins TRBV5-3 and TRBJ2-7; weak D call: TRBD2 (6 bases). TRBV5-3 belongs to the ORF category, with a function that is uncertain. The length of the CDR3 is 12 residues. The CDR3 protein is CARRLAGNEQYF. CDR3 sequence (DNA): TGTGCCAGAAGGTTGGCGGGAAACGAGCAGTACTTC.

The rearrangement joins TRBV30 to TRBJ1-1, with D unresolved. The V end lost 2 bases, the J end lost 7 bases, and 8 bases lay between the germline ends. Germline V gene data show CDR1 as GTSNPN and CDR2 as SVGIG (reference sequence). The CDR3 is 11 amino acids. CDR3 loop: CAWSRRGEAFF. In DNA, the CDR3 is TGTGCCTGGAGTAGGAGAGGTGAAGCTTTCTTT.

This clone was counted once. The CDR3 is CASSHGSSEFSTYTQYF. The CDR3 nucleotides read TGTGCCAGCAGCCATGGATCTAGCGAATTTTCGACATATACGCAGTATTTT. This chain uses TRBV4-2 with TRBJ2-3; D might be TRBD2 (6 bases). Trimming pared 3 bases from V and 7 bases from J, leaving 23 bases between. Germline-derived CDR1 and CDR2 are LGHNA and YNFKEQ. The CDR3 is 17 amino acids.

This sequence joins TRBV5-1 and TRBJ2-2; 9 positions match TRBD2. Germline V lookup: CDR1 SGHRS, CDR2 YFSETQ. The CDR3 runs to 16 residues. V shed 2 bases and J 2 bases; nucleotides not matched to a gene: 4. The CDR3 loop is CASSFSSGVNTGELFF. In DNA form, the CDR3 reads TGCGCCAGCAGCTTTTCTAGCGGGGTTAACACCGGGGAGCTGTTTTTT.

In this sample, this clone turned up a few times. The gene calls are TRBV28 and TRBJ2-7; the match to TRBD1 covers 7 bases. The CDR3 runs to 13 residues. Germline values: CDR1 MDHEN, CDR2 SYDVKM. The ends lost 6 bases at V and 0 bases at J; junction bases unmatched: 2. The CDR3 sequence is CASRTGSSYEQYF. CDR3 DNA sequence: TGTGCCAGCAGGACAGGGAGCTCCTACGAGCAGTACTTC.

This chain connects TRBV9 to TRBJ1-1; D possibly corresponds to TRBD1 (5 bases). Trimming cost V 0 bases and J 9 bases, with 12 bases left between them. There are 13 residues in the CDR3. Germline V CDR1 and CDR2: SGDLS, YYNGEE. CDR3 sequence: CASSVVGQGQAFF. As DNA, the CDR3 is TGTGCCAGCAGCGTAGTGGGGCAAGGCCAAGCTTTCTTT.

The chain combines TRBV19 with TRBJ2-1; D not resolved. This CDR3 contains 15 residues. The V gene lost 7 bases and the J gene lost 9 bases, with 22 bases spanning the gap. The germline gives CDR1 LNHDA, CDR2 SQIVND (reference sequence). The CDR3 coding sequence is TGTGCCAGTAACCCGAGAATAGCTGATCGAAGTGAGCAGTTCTTC. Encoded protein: CASNPRIADRSEQFF.

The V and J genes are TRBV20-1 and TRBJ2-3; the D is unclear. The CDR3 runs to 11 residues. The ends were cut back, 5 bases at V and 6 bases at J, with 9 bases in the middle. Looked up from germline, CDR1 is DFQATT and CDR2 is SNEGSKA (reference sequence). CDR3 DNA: TGCAGTGCTCCCGTCTGGGATACGCAGTATTTT. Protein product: CSAPVWDTQYF.

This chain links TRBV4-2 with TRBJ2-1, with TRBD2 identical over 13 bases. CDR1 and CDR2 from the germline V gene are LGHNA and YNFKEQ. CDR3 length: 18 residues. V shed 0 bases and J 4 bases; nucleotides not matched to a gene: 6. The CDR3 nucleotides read TGTGCCAGCAGCCAAGATATTAGACTAGCGGGGGGATACAATGAGCAGTTCTTC. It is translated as CASSQDIRLAGGYNEQFF.

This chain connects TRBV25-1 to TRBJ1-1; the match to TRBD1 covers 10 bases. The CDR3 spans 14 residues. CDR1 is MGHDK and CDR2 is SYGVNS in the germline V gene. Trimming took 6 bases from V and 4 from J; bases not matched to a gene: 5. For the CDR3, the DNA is TGTGCCAGCAGGAGGACAGGGGGGGGCACTGAAGCTTTCTTT. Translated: CASRRTGGGTEAFF.

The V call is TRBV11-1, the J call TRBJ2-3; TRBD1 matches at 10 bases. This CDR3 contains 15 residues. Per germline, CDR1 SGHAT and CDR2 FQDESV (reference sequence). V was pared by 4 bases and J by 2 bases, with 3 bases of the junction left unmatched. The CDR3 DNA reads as TGTGCCAGCAGCTGGGACAGGGGTCCCACAGATACGCAGTATTTT. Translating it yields CASSWDRGPTDTQYF.

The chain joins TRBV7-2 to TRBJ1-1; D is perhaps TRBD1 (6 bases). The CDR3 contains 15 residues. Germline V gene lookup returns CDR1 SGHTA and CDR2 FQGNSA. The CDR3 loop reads CEPPGHRDLNTEAFF. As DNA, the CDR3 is TGTGAGCCCCCGGGACACCGCGATTTAAACACTGAAGCTTTCTTT.

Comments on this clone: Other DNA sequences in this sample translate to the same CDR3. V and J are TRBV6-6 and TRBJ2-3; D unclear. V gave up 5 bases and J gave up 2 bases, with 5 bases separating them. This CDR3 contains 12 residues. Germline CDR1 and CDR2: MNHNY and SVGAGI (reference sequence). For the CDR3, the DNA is TGTGCCAGCAGTCCTTCCACAGATACGCAGTATTTT. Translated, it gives CASSPSTDTQYF.

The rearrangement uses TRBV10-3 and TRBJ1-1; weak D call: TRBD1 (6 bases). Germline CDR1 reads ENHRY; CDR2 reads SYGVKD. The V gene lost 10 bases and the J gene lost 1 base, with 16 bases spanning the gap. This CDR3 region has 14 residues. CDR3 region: CATGAGPPNTEAFF. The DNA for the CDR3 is TGTGCCACGGGGGCGGGGCCTCCGAACACTGAAGCTTTCTTT.

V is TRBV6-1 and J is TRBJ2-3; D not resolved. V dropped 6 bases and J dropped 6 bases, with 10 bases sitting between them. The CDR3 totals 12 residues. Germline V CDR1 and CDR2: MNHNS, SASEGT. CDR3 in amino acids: CASRPRRDTQYF. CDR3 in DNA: TGTGCCAGCAGACCCCGCAGGGATACGCAGTATTTT.

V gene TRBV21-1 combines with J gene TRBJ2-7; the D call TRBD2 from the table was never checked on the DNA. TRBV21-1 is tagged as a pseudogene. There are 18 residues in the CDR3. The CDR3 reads CASSKREALAGWHYEQYF. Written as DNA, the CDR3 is TGTGCCAGCAGCAAAAGGGAAGCTCTAGCGGGATGGCACTACGAGCAGTACTTC.

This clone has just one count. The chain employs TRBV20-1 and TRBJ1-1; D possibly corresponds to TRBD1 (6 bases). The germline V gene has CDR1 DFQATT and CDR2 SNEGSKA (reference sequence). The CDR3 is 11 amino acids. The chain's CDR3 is CRARGGAEAFF. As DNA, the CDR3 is TGCAGGGCAAGGGGGGGGGCTGAAGCTTTCTTT.